This TCR beta chain was obtained from a study of blood T cell repertoires in COVID-19. Enrollees, 18 to 89 years old, lived in 20 to 25 US areas. Assay: immunoSEQ multiplex PCR; the TCRdb copy retains only in-frame clones and omits some. The sample holds around 400,000 clones, nearly 90% seen once. The CDR3 contains 16 residues. Looked up from germline, CDR1 is SGHTA and CDR2 is FQGNSA. The junction had 10 bases not matched to a gene; V was cut back by 0 bases and J by 8 bases. This TCR came from a woman younger than 30 who had been exposed to COVID-19. Material for sequencing was PBMCs or T cells enriched from blood (not recorded which). The J gene is TRBJ2-3, the V gene TRBV7-2, with 8 bases that match TRBD2. CDR3 bases: TGTGCCAGCAGCTTAGCGCCGCGGGAGGTCGCCGGTACGCAGTATTTT. This codes for CASSLAPREVAGTQYF.